One and the same sample provided the 8 T cell receptor beta chains below, sequenced in a study of T cell changes during pregnancy in multiple sclerosis. TCRdb keeps only in-frame clones here, not all; method: immunoSEQ multiplex PCR. The data hold 70,000 or so clones, with 92% observed a single time. The sample was CD4+ T cells from peripheral blood mononuclear cells, taken after pregnancy. Receptors originate from a female donor with multiple sclerosis, enrolled in a pregnancy study.

The chain joins TRBV20-1 to TRBJ2-5; D gene unclear. Trimming left V 6 bases short and J 1 base short, with 6 bases between. This CDR3 has 11 residues. CDR1 DFQATT and CDR2 SNEGSKA come from the germline V gene (reference sequence). The CDR3 reads CSAAGQETQYF. Written as DNA, the CDR3 is TGCAGTGCAGCAGGCCAAGAGACCCAGTACTTC.

This chain links TRBV9 with TRBJ2-7; 9 bases map to TRBD1. The CDR3 runs to 17 residues. CDR1 and CDR2 from the germline V gene are SGDLS and YYNGEE. V dropped 0 bases and J dropped 7; count of bases not matched to a gene: 14. CDR3 nucleotides: TGTGCCAGCAGCGTAGAAGCGGACAGGGGAACTGTTCGGGAGCAGTACTTC. Protein sequence: CASSVEADRGTVREQYF.

V and J are TRBV7-3 and TRBJ2-1, with D hard to call. Germline-derived CDR1 and CDR2 are SGHTA and FQGTGA. Trimming took off 1 base at V and 5 bases at J, with 6 bases between the two ends. The CDR3 is made up of 13 amino acids. The CDR3: CASSLSQNNEQFF. DNA of the CDR3: TGTGCCAGCAGCTTAAGCCAGAACAATGAGCAGTTCTTC.

The CDR3 sequence is CASSLQYREQHSPAYNEQFF. Written as DNA, the CDR3 is TGCGCCAGCAGCCTTCAGTACAGGGAACAGCACTCGCCTGCCTACAATGAGCAGTTCTTC. V and J are TRBV4-1 and TRBJ2-1; TRBD1 is a possible D gene (6 bases). CDR3 length equals 20 residues. With 4 bases removed from V and 2 bases from J, the gap between germline ends came to 27 bases. Germline-derived CDR1 and CDR2 are MGHRA and YSYEKL.

This clone has more than one count but fewer than ten. The V gene is TRBV5-1, the J gene TRBJ1-1, with no clear D. The germline CDR1 and CDR2 sequences are SGHRS and YFSETQ. Trimming pared 0 bases from V and 1 base from J, leaving 13 bases between. CDR3 length: 16 residues. CDR3 in DNA: TGCGCCAGCAGCTTGGCTCCCAGGCCGAAGAACACTGAAGCTTTCTTT. Protein product: CASSLAPRPKNTEAFF.

With regard to this clone: A read error may account for a junction end that differs from germline. The chain combines TRBV13 with TRBJ2-7; D unclear. CDR1 and CDR2 (germline): PRHDT, FYEKMQ (reference sequence). The CDR3 is 14 amino acids. The CDR3 DNA follows: TGTGCCAGCAGCTTTACCTCGAGGTCCTCCGAGCAGTACTTC. Residues: CASSFTSRSSEQYF.

V is TRBV29-1 and J is TRBJ2-1, with 7 bases matching TRBD2. Germline V CDR1 and CDR2: SQVTM, ANQGSEA. The V and J ends lost 8 bases and 0 bases, in that order; junction bases with no gene match: 4. The CDR3 covers 13 residues. CDR3: CSSPSGSYNEQFF. The CDR3 region has the DNA TGCAGCTCCCCTAGCGGCTCCTACAATGAGCAGTTCTTC.

The chain uses TRBV5-6 and TRBJ2-2; the D gene is possibly TRBD2 (6 bases). The ends were cut back, 0 bases at V and 7 bases at J, with 10 bases in the middle. Germline CDR1 SGHDT, CDR2 YYEEEE. The CDR3 consists of 14 residues. DNA of the CDR3: TGTGCCAGCAGCTTGGGGACTACTTACGGGGAGCTGTTTTTT. Protein product: CASSLGTTYGELFF.